The clone carrying this T cell receptor (beta chain) was seen once. What it recognizes is unknown. This CDR3 is built from 15 residues. V lost 2 bases and J lost 3; bases outside the gene matches: 4. Looked up from germline, CDR1 is SGHRS and CDR2 is YFSETQ. The time point is: pre-treatment sample, taken before nivolumab and TIL therapy. The sample belongs to a study of TIL therapy for anti-PD-1-resistant metastatic lung cancer. The immunoSEQ assay was v3. Survey-level samples got 2 million to 2.5 million read pairs; deep-level samples got about 4.5-6.5 million. Sequencing used immunoSEQ multiplex PCR; TCRdb keeps in-frame clones, though not all of them. The table has tens of thousands of clones, about 69% seen once; the top ten hold roughly 7.2%. Study-wide results and caveats: After infusion, TIL clonotypes partly replaced peripheral T cells and declined over months. The cohort had more treatment-naive, never-smoker and oncogene-addicted patients than typical.

The sequencing used blood, collected at baseline. This clonotype originated in a person aged 25-80 years with non-small cell lung cancer. The chain uses TRBV5-1 and TRBJ2-5; TRBD2 matches 10 bases. This chain's CDR3 is CASSLGTSVEETQYF. The CDR3 bases are TGCGCCAGCAGCTTAGGGACTAGCGTAGAAGAGACCCAGTACTTC.